This record concerns one T cell receptor (beta chain) sequence. Authors' processing steps: Reference gene primer amplification gave estimated nucleated cell counts. Using immunoSEQ multiplex PCR, the repertoire was profiled, and TCRdb retains in-frame clones only, with some absent. V and J calls and clone size are as listed in that table; D and trimming were resolved from the DNA. The sample records tens of thousands of clones, 70% to 85% being singletons. Germline assignment: CDR1 LGHDT and CDR2 YNNKEL (reference sequence). V shed 0 bases and J shed 8 bases, with 11 bases lying between them. The length of the CDR3 is 14 residues. This sample was included in a study of blood T cell repertoires in COVID-19. Background on the study: Sites in the United States, Italy and Spain provided acute and convalescent COVID-19 samples.

The genes are TRBV3-1 (or the pseudogene TRBV3-2) and TRBJ2-1; TRBD2 might be the D (6 bases). The sample comprised peripheral blood. This TCR derives from a woman aged 55 to 70 with acute or convalescent COVID-19. CDR3 amino acids: CASSQELGGDEQFF. CDR3 coding DNA: TGTGCCAGCAGCCAAGAATTGGGAGGCGATGAGCAGTTCTTC.